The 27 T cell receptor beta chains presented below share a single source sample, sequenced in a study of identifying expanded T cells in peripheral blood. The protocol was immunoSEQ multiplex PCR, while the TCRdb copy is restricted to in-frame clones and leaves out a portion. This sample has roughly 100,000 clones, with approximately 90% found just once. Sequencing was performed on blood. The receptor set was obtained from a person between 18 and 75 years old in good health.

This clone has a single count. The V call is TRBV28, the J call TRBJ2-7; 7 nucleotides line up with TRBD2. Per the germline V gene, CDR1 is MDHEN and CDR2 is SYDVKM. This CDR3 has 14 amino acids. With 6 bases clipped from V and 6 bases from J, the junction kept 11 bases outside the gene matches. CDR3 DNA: TGTGCCAGCAGCCCGAGCGGGATCTGGTTCGAGCAGTACTTC. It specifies CASSPSGIWFEQYF. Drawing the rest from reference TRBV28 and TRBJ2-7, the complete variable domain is DVKVTQSSRYLVKRTGEKVFLECVQDMDHENMFWYRQDPGLGLRLIYFSYDVKMKEKGDIPEGYSVSREKKERFSLILESASTNQTSMYLCASSPSGIWFEQYFGPGTRLTVT.

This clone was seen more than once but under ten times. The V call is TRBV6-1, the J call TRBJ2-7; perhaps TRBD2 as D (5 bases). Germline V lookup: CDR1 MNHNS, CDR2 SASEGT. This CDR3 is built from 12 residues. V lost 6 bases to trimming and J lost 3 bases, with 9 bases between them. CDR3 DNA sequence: TGTGCCAGCAGGGTCGGGGTCTACGAGCAGTACTTC. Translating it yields CASRVGVYEQYF.

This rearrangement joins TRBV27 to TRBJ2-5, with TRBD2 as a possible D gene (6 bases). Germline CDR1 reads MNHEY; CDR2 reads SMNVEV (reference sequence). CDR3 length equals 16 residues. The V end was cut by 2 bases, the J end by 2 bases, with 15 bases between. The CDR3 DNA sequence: TGTGCCAGCAGTTTAAACCCAGCGGGCCATCAAGAGACCCAGTACTTC. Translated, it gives CASSLNPAGHQETQYF.

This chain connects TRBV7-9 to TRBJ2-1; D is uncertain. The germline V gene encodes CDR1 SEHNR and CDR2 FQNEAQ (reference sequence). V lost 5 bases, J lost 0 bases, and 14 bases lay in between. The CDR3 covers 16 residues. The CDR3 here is CASSQVKGPSYNEQFF. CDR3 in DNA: TGTGCCAGCAGCCAGGTCAAAGGGCCCTCCTACAATGAGCAGTTCTTC.

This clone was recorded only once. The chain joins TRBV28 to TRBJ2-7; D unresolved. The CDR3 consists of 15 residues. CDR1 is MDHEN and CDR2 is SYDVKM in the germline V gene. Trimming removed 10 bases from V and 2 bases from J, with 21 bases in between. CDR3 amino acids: CATALVGPRTYEQYF. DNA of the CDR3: TGTGCCACAGCATTGGTAGGCCCCAGAACCTACGAGCAGTACTTC.

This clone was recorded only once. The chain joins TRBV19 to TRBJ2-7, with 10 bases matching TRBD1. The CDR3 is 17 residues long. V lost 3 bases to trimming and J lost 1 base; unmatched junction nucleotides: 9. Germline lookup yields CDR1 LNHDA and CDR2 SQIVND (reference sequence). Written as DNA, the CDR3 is TGTGCCAGTAGTATTAGACACGGGACAGGGGTTTCCTACGAGCAGTACTTC. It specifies CASSIRHGTGVSYEQYF.

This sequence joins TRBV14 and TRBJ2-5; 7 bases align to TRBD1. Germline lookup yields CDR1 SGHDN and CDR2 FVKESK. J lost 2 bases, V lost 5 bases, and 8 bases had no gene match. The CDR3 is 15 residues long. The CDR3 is CASSADRVWQETQYF. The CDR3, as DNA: TGTGCCAGCAGCGCCGACAGGGTGTGGCAAGAGACCCAGTACTTC.

The CDR3 DNA is TGTGCCAGCAGTTTAAGGGTTACAACAGGGGCCCTGACTTTC. Protein product: CASSLRVTTGALTF. The chain is built from TRBV27 and TRBJ2-6, with 7 bases lining up with TRBD1. Per germline, CDR1 MNHEY and CDR2 SMNVEV (reference sequence). The ends lost 2 bases at V and 15 bases at J; junction bases unmatched: 10. The CDR3 is made up of 14 amino acids.

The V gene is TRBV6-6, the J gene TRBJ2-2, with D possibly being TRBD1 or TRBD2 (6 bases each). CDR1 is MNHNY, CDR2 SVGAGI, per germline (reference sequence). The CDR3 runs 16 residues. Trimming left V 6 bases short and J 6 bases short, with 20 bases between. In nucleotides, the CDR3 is TGTGCCAGCAGCCCCGGTGAGGGGGGCAGGGCCGGGGAGCTGTTTTTT. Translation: CASSPGEGGRAGELFF.

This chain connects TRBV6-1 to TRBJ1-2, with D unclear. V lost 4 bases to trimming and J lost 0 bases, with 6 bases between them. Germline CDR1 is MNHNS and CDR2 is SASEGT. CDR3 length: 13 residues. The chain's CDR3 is CASSVGANYGYTF. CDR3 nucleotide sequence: TGTGCCAGCAGTGTCGGAGCTAACTATGGCTACACCTTC.

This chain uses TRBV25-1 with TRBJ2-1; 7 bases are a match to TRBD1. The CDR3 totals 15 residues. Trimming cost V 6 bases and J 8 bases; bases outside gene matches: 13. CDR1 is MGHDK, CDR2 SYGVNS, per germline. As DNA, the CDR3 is TGTGCCAGCAGCTACCGACAGGGAACGACCGATGAGCAGTTCTTC. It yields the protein CASSYRQGTTDEQFF.

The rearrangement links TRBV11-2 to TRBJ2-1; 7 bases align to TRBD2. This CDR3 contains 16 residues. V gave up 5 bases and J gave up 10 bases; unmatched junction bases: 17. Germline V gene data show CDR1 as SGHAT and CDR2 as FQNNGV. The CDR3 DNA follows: TGTGCCAGCAGCCCTCGATCGAGGGCGGGAGCGGGAGAGCAGTTCTTC. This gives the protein CASSPRSRAGAGEQFF.

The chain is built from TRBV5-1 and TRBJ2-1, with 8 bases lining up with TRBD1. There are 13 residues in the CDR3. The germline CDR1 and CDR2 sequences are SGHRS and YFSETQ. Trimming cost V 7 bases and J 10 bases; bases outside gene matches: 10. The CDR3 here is CASYFGSGGEQFF. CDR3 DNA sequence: TGCGCCAGCTACTTTGGGTCAGGGGGCGAGCAGTTCTTC.

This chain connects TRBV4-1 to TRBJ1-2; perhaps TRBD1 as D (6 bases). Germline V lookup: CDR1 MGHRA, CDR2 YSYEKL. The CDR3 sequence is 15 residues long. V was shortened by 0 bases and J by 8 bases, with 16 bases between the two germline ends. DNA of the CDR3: TGCGCCAGCAGCCAAGAAGGGGACATGGCCTACGGCTACACCTTC. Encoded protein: CASSQEGDMAYGYTF.

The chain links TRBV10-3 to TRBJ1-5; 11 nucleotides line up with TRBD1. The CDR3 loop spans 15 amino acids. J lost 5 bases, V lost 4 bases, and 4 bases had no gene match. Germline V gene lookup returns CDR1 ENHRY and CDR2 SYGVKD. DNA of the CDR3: TGTGCCATCAGTGGGACAGGGGGCGCCGATCAGCCCCAGCATTTT. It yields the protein CAISGTGGADQPQHF.

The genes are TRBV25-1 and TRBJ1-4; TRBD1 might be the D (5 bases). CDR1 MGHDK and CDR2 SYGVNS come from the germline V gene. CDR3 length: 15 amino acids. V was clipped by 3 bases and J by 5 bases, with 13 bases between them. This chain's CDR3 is CASSDPGTENEKLFF. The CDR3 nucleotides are TGTGCCAGCAGTGATCCTGGGACTGAGAATGAAAAACTGTTTTTT.

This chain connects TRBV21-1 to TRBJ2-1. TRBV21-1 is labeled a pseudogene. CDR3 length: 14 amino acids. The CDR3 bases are TGTGCCAGCAGCACTCGGCATTCCTACAATGAGCAGTTCTTC. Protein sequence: CASSTRHSYNEQFF.

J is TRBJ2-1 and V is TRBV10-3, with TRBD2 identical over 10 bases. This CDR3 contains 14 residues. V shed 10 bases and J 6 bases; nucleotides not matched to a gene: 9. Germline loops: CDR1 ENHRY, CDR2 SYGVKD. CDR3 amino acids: CATAGLADFNEQFF. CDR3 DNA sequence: TGTGCCACCGCCGGACTAGCGGACTTCAATGAGCAGTTCTTC.

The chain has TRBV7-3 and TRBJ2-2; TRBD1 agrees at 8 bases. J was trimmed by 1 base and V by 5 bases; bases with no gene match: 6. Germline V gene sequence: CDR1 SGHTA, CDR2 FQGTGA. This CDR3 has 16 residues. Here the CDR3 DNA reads TGTGCCAGCAGCCCTCGGACAGGGAAGAACACCGGGGAGCTGTTTTTT. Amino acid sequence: CASSPRTGKNTGELFF.

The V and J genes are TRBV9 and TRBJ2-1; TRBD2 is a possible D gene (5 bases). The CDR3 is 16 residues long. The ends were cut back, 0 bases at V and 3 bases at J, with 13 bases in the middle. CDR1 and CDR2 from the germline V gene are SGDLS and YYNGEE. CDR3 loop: CASSVDLASSYNEQFF. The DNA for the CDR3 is TGTGCCAGCAGCGTAGACTTGGCTAGCAGCTACAATGAGCAGTTCTTC.

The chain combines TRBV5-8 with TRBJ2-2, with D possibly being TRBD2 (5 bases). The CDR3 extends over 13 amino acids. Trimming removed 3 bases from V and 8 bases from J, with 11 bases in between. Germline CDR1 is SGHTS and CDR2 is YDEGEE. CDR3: CASSSGSVGELFF. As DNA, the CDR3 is TGTGCCAGCAGCTCGGGGTCTGTGGGGGAGCTGTTTTTT.

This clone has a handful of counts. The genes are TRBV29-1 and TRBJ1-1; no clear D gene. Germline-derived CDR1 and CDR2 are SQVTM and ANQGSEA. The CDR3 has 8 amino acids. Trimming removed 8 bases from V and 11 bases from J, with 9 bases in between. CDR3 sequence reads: CSPDGAFF. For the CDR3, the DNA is TGCAGCCCGGACGGGGCTTTCTTT.

Written as DNA, the CDR3 is TGTGCCAGCAGCTTCCTCACAGGGATCAACGAGCAGTACTTC. Translating gives CASSFLTGINEQYF. The rearrangement joins TRBV5-4 to TRBJ2-7; perhaps TRBD1 as D (6 bases). Germline loops: CDR1 SGHNT, CDR2 YYREEE (reference sequence). Trimming removed 2 bases from V and 5 bases from J, with 14 bases in between. The CDR3 totals 14 residues.

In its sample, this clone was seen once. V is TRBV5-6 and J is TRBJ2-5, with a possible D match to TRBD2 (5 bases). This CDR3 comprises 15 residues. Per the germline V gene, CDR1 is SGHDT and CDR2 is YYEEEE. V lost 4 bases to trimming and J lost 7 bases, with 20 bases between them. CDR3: CASSNRPLLGGTQYF. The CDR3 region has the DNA TGTGCCAGCAGCAATCGACCCCTTTTAGGAGGGACCCAGTACTTC.

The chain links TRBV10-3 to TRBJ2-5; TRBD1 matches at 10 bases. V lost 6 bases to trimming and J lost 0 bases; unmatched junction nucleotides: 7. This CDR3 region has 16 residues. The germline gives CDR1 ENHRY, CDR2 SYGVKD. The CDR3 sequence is CAIRRGGTGDQETQYF. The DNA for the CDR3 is TGTGCCATCAGGCGTGGGGGGACAGGGGACCAAGAGACCCAGTACTTC.

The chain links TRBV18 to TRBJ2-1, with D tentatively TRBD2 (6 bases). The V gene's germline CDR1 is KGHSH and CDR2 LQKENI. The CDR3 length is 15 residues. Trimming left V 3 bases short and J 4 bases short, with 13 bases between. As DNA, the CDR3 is TGTGCCAGCTCACCGTTAGCGGAAACGTACAATGAGCAGTTCTTC. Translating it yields CASSPLAETYNEQFF. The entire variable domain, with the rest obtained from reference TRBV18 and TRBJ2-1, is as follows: NAGVMQNPRHLVRRRGQEARLRCSPMKGHSHVYWYRQLPEEGLKFMVYLQKENIIDESGMPKERFSAEFPKEGPSILRIQQVVRGDSAAYFCASSPLAETYNEQFFGPGTRLTVL.

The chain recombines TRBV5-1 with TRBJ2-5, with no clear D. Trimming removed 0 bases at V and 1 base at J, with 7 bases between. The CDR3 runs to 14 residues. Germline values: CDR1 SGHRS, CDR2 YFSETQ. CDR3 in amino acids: CASSLVAAQETQYF. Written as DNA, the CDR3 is TGCGCCAGCAGCTTGGTTGCGGCCCAAGAGACCCAGTACTTC.